This T cell receptor (beta chain) came from a study of post-analysis software for immune sequencing data. Study background: Relapsing-remitting, secondary progressive and progressive-relapsing courses of multiple sclerosis were included. Study-level findings and limits: Patients used several TRBV segments, including TRBV5-6, TRBV5-1 and TRBV20-1, more often than controls. F measure showed strong co-clustering of same-batch samples.

Every TCR beta cDNA library bore unique molecular identifiers. Input of roughly 0.85 to 11 million T cells yielded roughly 530,000 cDNA molecules. TCRdb reprocessed the PCR reads via MiXCR and lists one record per CDR3 protein. The top ten clones hold about 7.6% of a sample with 350,000 to 500,000 distinct CDR3 sequences, approximately 39% of them seen once. The V gene's germline CDR1 is DFQATT and CDR2 SNEGSKA (reference sequence). Trimming removed 6 bases from V and 0 bases from J; junction bases left unmatched: 15. This CDR3 contains 18 residues. This clonotype showed up just a few times. Its antigen is unknown.

Sequenced sample: blood. The origin of this receptor is a girl aged 2-10 years with multiple sclerosis. The chain couples TRBV20-1 to TRBJ2-7, with 12 bases identical to TRBD2. The CDR3 spells CSATNITSGRISSYEQYF. The CDR3 DNA is TGCAGTGCCACGAACATAACTAGCGGGAGGATTTCCTCCTACGAGCAGTACTTC.